The next 9 T cell receptor beta chains were all read from a single sample in a study of blood T cell repertoires in COVID-19. Profiled with immunoSEQ multiplex PCR; TCRdb holds only in-frame clones, not every one. Altogether about 260,000 clones are present, under 90% being singletons, with the ten largest covering 8% to 9.5%. Source material: peripheral blood. The receptors were gathered from a woman aged 45-65 years who had recovered from COVID-19.

The chain is built from TRBV28 and TRBJ2-1; D is possibly TRBD2 (7 bases). V dropped 7 bases and J dropped 5 bases, with 18 bases sitting between them. CDR1 MDHEN and CDR2 SYDVKM come from the germline V gene. The CDR3 spans 15 residues. DNA of the CDR3: TGTGCCAGCAATCCTACAGGGAGGGATAACAATGAGCAGTTCTTC. Translation gives CASNPTGRDNNEQFF.

The V and J genes are TRBV2 and TRBJ1-4; TRBD1 matches at 9 bases. The CDR3 is 14 amino acids. V trimming: 5 bases; J trimming: 5 bases; junction bases outside the gene matches: 3. Germline V gene data show CDR1 as SNHLY and CDR2 as FYNNEI. CDR3 DNA sequence: TGTGCCAGCAGTCGGGACAGGGCAAATGAAAAACTGTTTTTT. It yields the protein CASSRDRANEKLFF.

The J gene is TRBJ1-2, the V gene TRBV7-9; D is unresolved. Between the trimmed V and J ends, which lost 7 bases and 0 bases, there was a span of 9 bases. The germline V gene encodes CDR1 SEHNR and CDR2 FQNEAQ (reference sequence). CDR3 size: 13 residues. The CDR3 loop reads CASTLAPNYGYTF. The CDR3 bases are TGTGCCAGCACCCTAGCCCCTAACTATGGCTACACCTTC.

CDR3 nucleotide sequence: TGTGCCAGTGCCAGGACAGGGGGAAGCAATCAGCCCCAGCATTTT. Translation gives CASARTGGSNQPQHF. The chain couples TRBV19 to TRBJ1-5, with 10 bases that match TRBD1. V was clipped by 8 bases and J by 1 base; unmatched bases: 5. This CDR3 region has 15 residues. Germline assignment: CDR1 LNHDA and CDR2 SQIVND (reference sequence).

This clone was observed a single time. The chain couples TRBV10-3 to TRBJ2-7; possibly TRBD1 for D (6 bases). The V end lost 0 bases, the J end lost 7 bases, and 19 bases lay between the germline ends. Germline V gene data show CDR1 as ENHRY and CDR2 as SYGVKD. This CDR3 spans 16 amino acids. CDR3 DNA sequence: TGTGCCATCAGTGAGTCTACGGACAGATCACTTGGGGAGCAGTACTTC. Protein product: CAISESTDRSLGEQYF.

The rearrangement links TRBV5-6 to TRBJ2-5; 11 bases fit TRBD2. The CDR3 runs to 17 residues. The J segment lost 2 bases and the V segment lost 0 bases, leaving 6 bases of the junction unmatched. The germline CDR1 and CDR2 sequences are SGHDT and YYEEEE. CDR3 nucleotide sequence: TGTGCCAGCAGCTTGGGCCCTAGCGGGGGGCGGCAAGAGACCCAGTACTTC. This gives the protein CASSLGPSGGRQETQYF.

This clone was seen a few times. This chain joins TRBV4-3 and TRBJ2-7; weak D call: TRBD2 (5 bases). The germline gives CDR1 LGHNA, CDR2 YSLEER. This CDR3 has 16 amino acids. V gave up 0 bases and J gave up 3 bases, with 15 bases separating them. The CDR3 region has the DNA TGCGCCAGCAGCCAAGAGGTCGGGGAGCGGTACTACGAGCAGTACTTC. It yields the protein CASSQEVGERYYEQYF.

The V call is TRBV28, the J call TRBJ2-7, with 9 bases lining up with TRBD1. The CDR3 length is 15 residues. Germline assignment: CDR1 MDHEN and CDR2 SYDVKM. Trimming at V came to 4 bases and at J to 3 bases, leaving 7 bases not matched to a gene. CDR3 loop: CASSSQGAGFYEQYF. The DNA for the CDR3 is TGTGCCAGCAGTTCACAGGGGGCTGGATTCTACGAGCAGTACTTC.

The J gene is TRBJ2-7, the V gene TRBV10-3; possibly TRBD1 for D (5 bases). The V gene's germline CDR1 is ENHRY and CDR2 SYGVKD. The V and J ends lost 11 bases and 1 base respectively, with 15 bases between them. The CDR3 length is 13 residues. CDR3 DNA: TGTGCCGCCACAGGAGTTGAATCCTACGAGCAGTACTTC. Translated: CAATGVESYEQYF.